This T cell receptor beta chain emerged from a study of shared clonotypes between healthy human individuals. Looked up from germline, CDR1 is MNHEY and CDR2 is SMNVEV (reference sequence). Trimming cost V 5 bases and J 5 bases; bases outside gene matches: 10. The CDR3 extends over 15 amino acids. CD45RO-negative cells were positively selected for CCR7, leaving out terminally differentiated effector memory CD45RA+ cells. Caucasian adults living in Nashville, Tennessee, provided all samples. Notes on this clone: The target antigen is unknown.

Profiling relied on immunoSEQ multiplex PCR, and the TCRdb table lists in-frame clones only, not all of them. The sample has 760,000 or so clones, approximately 96% seen once. Study conclusions and caveats: Represented genetic and exposure-history diversity was restricted by having few donors. It was observed that about 5% of naive CD4 clonotypes were shared across several donors.

The rearrangement joins TRBV27 to TRBJ2-5; 8 nucleotides agree with TRBD1. The sample was naive CD8+ T cells sorted from blood. This sequence originates from a young man in good health. CDR3 nucleotides: TGTGCCAGCAGTAACCGGGACAGGACGGGCGAGACCCAGTACTTC. Its translation: CASSNRDRTGETQYF.